Listed below are T cell receptor beta chains from one sample, sequenced in a study of cytomegalovirus exposure and HLA in healthy donors. Only in-frame clones appear in the TCRdb table, and some are missing; sequencing was by immunoSEQ multiplex PCR. The sample holds 100,000 to 150,000 clones; 74% are singletons and the top ten take 4%. Material for sequencing was PBMCs. The receptors derive from a man in his forties or fifties in good health and CMV-seropositive. Each CDR3 is given with its conserved first and last residue. The D gene is left open where the match is weak. Clone sizes are given selectively: once, few, many, or a class where the clone is expanded.

J	D	V	size	DNA	CDR3
TRBJ1-5	-	TRBV6-1	-	TGTGCCAGCAGTGTGGACAGAGACAATCAGCCCCAGCATTTT	CASSVDRDNQPQHF
TRBJ2-7	-	TRBV25-1	-	TGTGCCAGCAGTGGAGGCGGCTACGAGCAGTACTTC	CASSGGGYEQYF
TRBJ2-5	TRBD2	TRBV5-5	once	TGTGCCAGCAGCCGAAACCCACTAGCGGGGGGCCAAGAGACCCAGTACTTC	CASSRNPLAGGQETQYF
TRBJ1-1	-	TRBV5-4	few	TGTGCCAGCAGCTTGCGAGGAAAAGACACTGAAGCTTTCTTT	CASSLRGKDTEAFF
TRBJ2-7	TRBD1	TRBV28	-	TGTGCCAGCAGGTTCAACTCAGGGGGTGTCTACGAGCAGTACTTC	CASRFNSGGVYEQYF
TRBJ1-1	-	TRBV12-5	-	TGTGCTAGTGGTTTGGTTTTGAGTTGGGGGGGGTACACTGAAGCTTTCTTT	CASGLVLSWGGYTEAFF
TRBJ1-6	TRBD1	TRBV5-4	-	TGTGCCAGCAGCTTTAGACAGGGGGTTAATTCACCCCTCCACTTT	CASSFRQGVNSPLHF
TRBJ2-5	-	TRBV5-4	-	TGTGCCAGCAGCTTGGCAGGGGCCGACGGAGAGACCCAGTACTTC	CASSLAGADGETQYF
TRBJ1-3	-	TRBV4-1	-	TGCGCCAGCAGCCTCCGCAACACGGACCAGGGCCGAGACTCTGGAAACACCATATATTTT	CASSLRNTDQGRDSGNTIYF
TRBJ1-6	TRBD1	TRBV7-9	-	TGTGCCAGCAGCTTAGAAACAGGGGGAAGTTCACCCCTCCACTTT	CASSLETGGSSPLHF
TRBJ1-1	-	TRBV7-2	-	TGTGCCAGCAGCTTAGCCGGGGGGGCTCGTGAAGCTTTCTTT	CASSLAGGAREAFF
TRBJ1-1	-	TRBV5-1	-	TGCGCCAGCAGCTTGATCCCAGTCAGGGGAACTGAAGCTTTCTTT	CASSLIPVRGTEAFF
TRBJ2-4	-	TRBV7-8	-	TGTGCCAGCAGCTTATCTAGAGTAAACAAAAACATTCAGTACTTC	CASSLSRVNKNIQYF
TRBJ2-2	-	TRBV19	-	TGTGCCAGTAGTATATCTCGCGGGGAGCTGTTTTTT	CASSISRGELFF
TRBJ1-2	TRBD1	TRBV6-1	-	TGTGCCAGCAGGGACCTACAGGGGGCTTATGGCTACACCTTC	CASRDLQGAYGYTF
TRBJ2-5	TRBD1	TRBV5-1	-	TGCGCCAGCAGTAAAGGGACAGGGGTTATGGAGACCCAGTACTTC	CASSKGTGVMETQYF
TRBJ1-6	-	TRBV30	-	TGTGCCTGGAGTCCCGGGACACATAATTCACCCCTCCACTTT	CAWSPGTHNSPLHF
TRBJ2-1	TRBD2	TRBV18	-	TGTGCCAGCTCACCGGGACTAGCGGGGGCTTTTGAGCAGTTCTTC	CASSPGLAGAFEQFF
TRBJ1-1	-	TRBV5-1	-	TGCGCCAGCAGCTTGGATGGGCGATCGAACACTGAAGCTTTCTTT	CASSLDGRSNTEAFF
TRBJ2-2	TRBD2	TRBV29-1	-	TGCAGCGTTGAAGATCTTTCTAGCGGAAACACCGGGGAGCTGTTTTTT	CSVEDLSSGNTGELFF
TRBJ2-1	TRBD1	TRBV4-1	-	TGCGCCAGCAGGGAAAGGGCGGCAGGGGGTACTGAGCAGTTCTTC	CASRERAAGGTEQFF
TRBJ2-5	-	TRBV6-5	-	TGTGCCAGCAGTTCGGACAGTAACCAAGAGACCCAGTACTTC	CASSSDSNQETQYF
TRBJ1-2	-	TRBV28	-	TGTGCCAGCAGTACCGCCGCGGGTTATGGCTACACCTTC	CASSTAAGYGYTF
TRBJ2-1	TRBD1	TRBV6-4	-	TGTGCCAGCAGCCTACAGGGGGCCGGGAATGAGCAGTTCTTC	CASSLQGAGNEQFF
TRBJ2-7	-	TRBV29-1	-	TGCAGCGTTTACAGGGAAGGAAACTACGAGCAGTACTTC	CSVYREGNYEQYF
TRBJ1-1	-	TRBV27	-	TGTGCCACCTTTATGAACACTGAAGCTTTCTTT	CATFMNTEAFF
TRBJ2-2	-	TRBV6-6	-	TGTGCCAGCAGTTACGCGGGGGCCACCGGGGAGCTGTTTTTT	CASSYAGATGELFF
TRBJ1-6	-	TRBV5-4	-	TGTGCCAGCAGCGACGAGGGGGCACCCCTCCACTTT	CASSDEGAPLHF
TRBJ2-7	-	TRBV5-6	-	TGTGCCAGCAGCCGAACAGGCTACGAGCAGTACTTC	CASSRTGYEQYF
TRBJ1-1	TRBD1	TRBV4-2	once	TGTGCCAGCAGCCAAGATCAGGGGGGACGGGGCACTGAAGCTTTCTTT	CASSQDQGGRGTEAFF
TRBJ2-5	TRBD1	TRBV6-5	-	TGTGCCAGCAGTTACCTTGACAGGGAAGGCGAGACCCAGTACTTC	CASSYLDREGETQYF
TRBJ1-4	-	TRBV5-5	-	TGTGCCAGCAGCCAGACAGCGCGATCGGCGACTAATGAAAAACTGTTTTTT	CASSQTARSATNEKLFF
TRBJ1-5	-	TRBV2	-	TGTGCCAGCAGTGAGCGACAGATTAATCAGCCCCAGCACTTT	CASSERQINQPQHF
TRBJ2-7	TRBD2	TRBV6-6	-	TGTGCCAGCAGCCGACTAGCGGGGGAGCAGTACTTC	CASSRLAGEQYF
TRBJ1-2	-	TRBV5-1	-	TGCGCCAGCAGCGCCCGTTCGGGTAGCGGCTATTATGGCTACACCTTC	CASSARSGSGYYGYTF
TRBJ2-7	-	TRBV14	once	TGTGCCAGCTCCCTCGTGAGGGATCGCGAGCAGTACTTC	CASSLVRDREQYF
TRBJ2-7	TRBD1	TRBV13	-	TGTGCCAGTCGAACAGGGGGCAGCTACGAGCAGTACTTC	CASRTGGSYEQYF
TRBJ1-4	TRBD1	TRBV14	-	TGTGCCAGCAGCCGGGACAGGGCGCGAAATGAAAAACTGTTTTTT	CASSRDRARNEKLFF
TRBJ2-7	-	TRBV5-8	few	TGTGCCAGCAGCTTAGCGGAGACCTACGAGCAGTACTTC	CASSLAETYEQYF
TRBJ1-5	-	TRBV9	once	TGTGCCAGCAGCCCTCGTTCTGATCAGCCCCAGCATTTT	CASSPRSDQPQHF
TRBJ1-1	-	TRBV7-9	-	TGTGCCAGCAGATTCGGGGGGACTGAAGCTTTCTTT	CASRFGGTEAFF
TRBJ1-3	-	TRBV29-1	-	TGCAGCGTCATAACAGGGACTGGAAACACCATATATTTT	CSVITGTGNTIYF
TRBJ2-7	-	TRBV9	few	TGTGCCAGCAGCGTCCAAGGGCTCGGGGGTTCCGAGCAGTACTTC	CASSVQGLGGSEQYF